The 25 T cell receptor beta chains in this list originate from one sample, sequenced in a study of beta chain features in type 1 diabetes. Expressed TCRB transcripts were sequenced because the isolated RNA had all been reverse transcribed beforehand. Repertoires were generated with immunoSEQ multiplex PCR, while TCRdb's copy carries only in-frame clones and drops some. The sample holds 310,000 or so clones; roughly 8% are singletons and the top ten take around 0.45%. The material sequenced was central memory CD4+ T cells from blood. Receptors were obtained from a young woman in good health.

The CDR3 loop reads CASSPLGHLNTEAFF. CDR3 DNA sequence: TGTGCCAGCAGCCCTCTAGGACATCTGAACACTGAAGCTTTCTTT. The rearrangement links TRBV28 to TRBJ1-1; a possible D gene is TRBD1 (5 bases). Trimming left V 6 bases short and J 0 bases short, with 14 bases between. The CDR3 is 15 residues long. Germline lookup yields CDR1 MDHEN and CDR2 SYDVKM.

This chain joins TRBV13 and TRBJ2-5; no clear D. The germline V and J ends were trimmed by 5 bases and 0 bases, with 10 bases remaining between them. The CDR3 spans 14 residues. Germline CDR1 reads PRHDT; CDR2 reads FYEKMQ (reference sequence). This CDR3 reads CASSPGRHQETQYF. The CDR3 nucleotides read TGTGCCAGCAGCCCTGGACGCCACCAAGAGACCCAGTACTTC.

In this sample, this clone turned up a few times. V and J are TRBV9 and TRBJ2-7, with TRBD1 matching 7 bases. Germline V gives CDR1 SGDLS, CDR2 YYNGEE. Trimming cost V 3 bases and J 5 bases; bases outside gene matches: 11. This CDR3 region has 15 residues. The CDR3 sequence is CASSGTADRDNEQYF. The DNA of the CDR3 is TGTGCCAGCAGCGGGACGGCCGACAGGGACAACGAGCAGTACTTC.

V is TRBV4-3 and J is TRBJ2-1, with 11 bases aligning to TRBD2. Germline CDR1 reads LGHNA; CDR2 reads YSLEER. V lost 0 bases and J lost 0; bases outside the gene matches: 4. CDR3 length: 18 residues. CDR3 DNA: TGCGCCAGCAGCCAAGATTTGGGACTAGCGGCCTCCTACAATGAGCAGTTCTTC. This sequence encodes CASSQDLGLAASYNEQFF.

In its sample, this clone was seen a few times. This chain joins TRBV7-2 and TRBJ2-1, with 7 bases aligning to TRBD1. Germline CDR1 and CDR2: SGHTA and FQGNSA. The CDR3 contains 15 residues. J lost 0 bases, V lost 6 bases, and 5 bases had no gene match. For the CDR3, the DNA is TGTGCCAGCAGGACCGGGACAGTCTCCTACAATGAGCAGTTCTTC. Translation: CASRTGTVSYNEQFF.

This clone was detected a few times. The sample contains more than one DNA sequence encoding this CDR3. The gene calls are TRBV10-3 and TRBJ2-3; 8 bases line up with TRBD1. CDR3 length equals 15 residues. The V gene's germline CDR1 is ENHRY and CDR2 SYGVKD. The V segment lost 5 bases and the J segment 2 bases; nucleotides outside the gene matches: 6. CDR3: CAISPGQGHTDTQYF. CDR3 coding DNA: TGTGCCATCAGTCCAGGACAGGGACACACAGATACGCAGTATTTT.

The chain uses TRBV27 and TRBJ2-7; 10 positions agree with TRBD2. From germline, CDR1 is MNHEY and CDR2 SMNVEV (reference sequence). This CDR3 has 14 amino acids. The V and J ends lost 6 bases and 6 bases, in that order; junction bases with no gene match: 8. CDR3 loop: CASSWVAGGSEQYF. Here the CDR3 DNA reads TGTGCCAGCAGCTGGGTAGCGGGAGGAAGCGAGCAGTACTTC.

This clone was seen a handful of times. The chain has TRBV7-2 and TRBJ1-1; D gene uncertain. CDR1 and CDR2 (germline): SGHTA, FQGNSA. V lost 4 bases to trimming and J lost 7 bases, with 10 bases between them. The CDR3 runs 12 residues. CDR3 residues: CASSYRRFEAFF. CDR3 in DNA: TGTGCCAGCAGCTACCGGAGATTTGAAGCTTTCTTT. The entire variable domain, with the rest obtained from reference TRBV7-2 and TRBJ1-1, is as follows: GAGVSQSPSNKVTEKGKDVELRCDPISGHTALYWYRQSLGQGLEFLIYFQGNSAPDKSGLPSDRFSAERTGGSVSTLTIQRTQQEDSAVYLCASSYRRFEAFFGQGTRLTVV.

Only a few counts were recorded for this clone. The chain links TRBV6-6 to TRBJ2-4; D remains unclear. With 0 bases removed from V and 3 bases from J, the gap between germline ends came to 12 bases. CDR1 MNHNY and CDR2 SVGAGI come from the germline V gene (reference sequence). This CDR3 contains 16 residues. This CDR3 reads CASSYSVSSVKNIQYF. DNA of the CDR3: TGTGCCAGCAGTTACTCGGTGTCGAGCGTCAAAAACATTCAGTACTTC.

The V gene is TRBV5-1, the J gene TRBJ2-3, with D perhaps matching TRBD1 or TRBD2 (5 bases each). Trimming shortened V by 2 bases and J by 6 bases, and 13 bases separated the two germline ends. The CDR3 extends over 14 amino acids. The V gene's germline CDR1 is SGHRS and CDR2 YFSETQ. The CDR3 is CASSLRQGGDTQYF. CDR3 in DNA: TGCGCCAGCAGCTTACGGCAGGGCGGGGATACGCAGTATTTT. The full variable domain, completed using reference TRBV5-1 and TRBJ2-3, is KAGVTQTPRYLIKTRGQQVTLSCSPISGHRSVSWYQQTPGQGLQFLFEYFSETQRNKGNFPGRFSGRQFSNSRSEMNVSTLELGDSALYLCASSLRQGGDTQYFGPGTRLTVL.

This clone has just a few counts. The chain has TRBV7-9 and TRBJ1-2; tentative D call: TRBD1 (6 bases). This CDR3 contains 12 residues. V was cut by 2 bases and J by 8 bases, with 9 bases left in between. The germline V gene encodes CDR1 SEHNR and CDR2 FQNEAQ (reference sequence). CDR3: CASSLQGQGYTF. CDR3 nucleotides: TGTGCCAGCAGCTTACAGGGACAAGGCTACACCTTC.

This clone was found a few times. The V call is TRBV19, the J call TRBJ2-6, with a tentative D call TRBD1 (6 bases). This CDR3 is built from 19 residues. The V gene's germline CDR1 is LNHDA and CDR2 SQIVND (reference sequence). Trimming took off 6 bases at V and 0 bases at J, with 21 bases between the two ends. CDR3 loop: CASSFRRQGKISGANVLTF. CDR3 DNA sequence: TGTGCCAGTAGCTTCCGGAGGCAGGGGAAAATCTCTGGGGCCAACGTCCTGACTTTC.

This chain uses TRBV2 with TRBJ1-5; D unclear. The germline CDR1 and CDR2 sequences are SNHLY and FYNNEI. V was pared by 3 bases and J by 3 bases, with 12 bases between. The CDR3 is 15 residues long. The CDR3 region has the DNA TGTGCCAGCAGTGATTTAGGGTCGAACAATCAGCCCCAGCATTTT. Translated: CASSDLGSNNQPQHF.

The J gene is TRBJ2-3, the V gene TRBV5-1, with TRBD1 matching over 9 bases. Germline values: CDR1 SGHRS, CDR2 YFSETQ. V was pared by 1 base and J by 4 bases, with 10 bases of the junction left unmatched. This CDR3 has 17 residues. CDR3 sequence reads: CASSLMFTGGGSDTQYF. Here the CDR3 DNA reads TGCGCCAGCAGCTTGATGTTTACAGGGGGCGGTTCAGATACGCAGTATTTT.

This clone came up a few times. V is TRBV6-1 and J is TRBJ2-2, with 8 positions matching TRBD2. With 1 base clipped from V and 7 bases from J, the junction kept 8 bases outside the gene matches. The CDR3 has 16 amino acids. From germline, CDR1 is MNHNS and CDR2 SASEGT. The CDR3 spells CASSEGTSILVGELFF. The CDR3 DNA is TGTGCCAGCAGTGAAGGGACTAGCATTTTGGTCGGGGAGCTGTTTTTT.

The CDR3 DNA sequence: TGTGCCAGCAGCCGGGGAGGTGAGCAGTTCTTC. Amino acids: CASSRGGEQFF. V usage is TRBV6-1 and J usage is TRBJ2-1, with D possibly being TRBD2 (6 bases). CDR3 size: 11 residues. CDR1 is MNHNS and CDR2 is SASEGT in the germline V gene. Trimming stripped 6 bases from V and 9 bases from J, with 9 bases between.

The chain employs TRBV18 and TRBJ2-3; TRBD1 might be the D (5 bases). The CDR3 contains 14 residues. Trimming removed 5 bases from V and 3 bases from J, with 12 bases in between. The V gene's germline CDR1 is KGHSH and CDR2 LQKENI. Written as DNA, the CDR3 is TGTGCCAGCTCATTGCAGGGCAGTACAGATACGCAGTATTTT. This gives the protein CASSLQGSTDTQYF.

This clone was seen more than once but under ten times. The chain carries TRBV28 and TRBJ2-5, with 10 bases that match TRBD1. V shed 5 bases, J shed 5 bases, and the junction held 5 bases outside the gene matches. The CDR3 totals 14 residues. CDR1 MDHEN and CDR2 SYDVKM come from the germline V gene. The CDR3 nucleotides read TGTGCCAGCAGTCCGACAGGGGGCTACGAGACCCAGTACTTC. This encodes CASSPTGGYETQYF.

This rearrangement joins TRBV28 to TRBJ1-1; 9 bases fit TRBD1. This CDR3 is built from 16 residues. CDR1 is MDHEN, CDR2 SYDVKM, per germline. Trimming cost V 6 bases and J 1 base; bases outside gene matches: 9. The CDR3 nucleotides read TGTGCCAGCAGAACCGGACAGGGGATGCGGAACACTGAAGCTTTCTTT. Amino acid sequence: CASRTGQGMRNTEAFF. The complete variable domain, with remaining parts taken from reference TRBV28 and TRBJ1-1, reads DVKVTQSSRYLVKRTGEKVFLECVQDMDHENMFWYRQDPGLGLRLIYFSYDVKMKEKGDIPEGYSVSREKKERFSLILESASTNQTSMYLCASRTGQGMRNTEAFFGQGTRLTVV.

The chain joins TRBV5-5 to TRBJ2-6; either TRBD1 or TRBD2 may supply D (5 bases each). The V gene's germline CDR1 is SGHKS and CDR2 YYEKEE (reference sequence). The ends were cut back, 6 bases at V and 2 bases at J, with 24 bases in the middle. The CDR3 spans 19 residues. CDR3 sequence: CASNLGWGSGRTGANVLTF. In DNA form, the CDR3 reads TGTGCCAGCAACCTAGGATGGGGGTCAGGTCGTACTGGGGCCAACGTCCTGACTTTC.

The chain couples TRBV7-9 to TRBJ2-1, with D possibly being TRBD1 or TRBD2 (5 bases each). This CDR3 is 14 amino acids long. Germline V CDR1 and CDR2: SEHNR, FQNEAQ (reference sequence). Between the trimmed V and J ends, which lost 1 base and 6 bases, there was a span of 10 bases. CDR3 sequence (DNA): TGTGCCAGCAGCTTAGTTATTGGGACCAATGAGCAGTTCTTC. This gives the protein CASSLVIGTNEQFF.

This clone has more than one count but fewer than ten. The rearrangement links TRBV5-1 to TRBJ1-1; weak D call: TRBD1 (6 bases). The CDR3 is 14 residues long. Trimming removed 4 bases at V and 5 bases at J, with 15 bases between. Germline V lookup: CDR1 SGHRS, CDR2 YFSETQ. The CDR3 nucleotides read TGCGCCAGCAGCCCGCCGGGGGCCGTTACTGAAGCTTTCTTT. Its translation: CASSPPGAVTEAFF.

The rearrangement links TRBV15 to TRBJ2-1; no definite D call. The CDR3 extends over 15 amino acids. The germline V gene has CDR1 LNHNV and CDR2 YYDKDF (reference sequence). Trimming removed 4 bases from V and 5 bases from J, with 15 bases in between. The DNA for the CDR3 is TGTGCCACCAGCAAAGGCGGAAGCGTCAACAATGAGCAGTTCTTC. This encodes CATSKGGSVNNEQFF.

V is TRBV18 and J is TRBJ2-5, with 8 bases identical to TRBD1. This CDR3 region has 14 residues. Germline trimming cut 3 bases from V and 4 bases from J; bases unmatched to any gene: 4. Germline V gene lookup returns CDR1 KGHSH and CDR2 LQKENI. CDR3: CASSPLDRAETQYF. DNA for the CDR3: TGTGCCAGCTCACCTTTGGACAGGGCAGAGACCCAGTACTTC.

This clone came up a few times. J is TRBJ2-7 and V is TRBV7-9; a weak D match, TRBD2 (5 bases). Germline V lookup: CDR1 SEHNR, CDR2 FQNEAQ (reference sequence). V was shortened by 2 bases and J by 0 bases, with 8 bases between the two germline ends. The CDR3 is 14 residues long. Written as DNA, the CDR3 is TGTGCCAGCAGCTTATTTGGGAGCTCCTACGAGCAGTACTTC. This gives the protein CASSLFGSSYEQYF.